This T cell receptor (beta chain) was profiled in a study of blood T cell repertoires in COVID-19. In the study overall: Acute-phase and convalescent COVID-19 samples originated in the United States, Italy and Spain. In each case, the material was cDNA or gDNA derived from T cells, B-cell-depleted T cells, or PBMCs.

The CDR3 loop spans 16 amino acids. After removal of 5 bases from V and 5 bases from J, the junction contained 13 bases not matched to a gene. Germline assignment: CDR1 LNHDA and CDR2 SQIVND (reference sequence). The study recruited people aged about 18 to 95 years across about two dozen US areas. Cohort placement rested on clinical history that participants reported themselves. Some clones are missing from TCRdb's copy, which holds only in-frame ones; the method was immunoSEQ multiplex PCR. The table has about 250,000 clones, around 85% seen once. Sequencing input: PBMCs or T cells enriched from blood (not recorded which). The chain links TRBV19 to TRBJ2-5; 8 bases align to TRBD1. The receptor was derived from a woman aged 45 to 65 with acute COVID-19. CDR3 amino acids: CASSVGQGGPWETQYF. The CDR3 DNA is TGTGCCAGTAGTGTTGGACAGGGCGGGCCGTGGGAGACCCAGTACTTC. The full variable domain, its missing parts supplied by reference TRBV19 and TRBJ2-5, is DGGITQSPKYLFRKEGQNVTLSCEQNLNHDAMYWYRQDPGQGLRLIYYSQIVNDFQKGDIAEGYSVSREKKESFPLTVTSAQKNPTAFYLCASSVGQGGPWETQYFGPGTRLLVL.